This T cell receptor beta chain came from a study of blood T cell repertoires in COVID-19. Study as a whole: Donors in the United States, Italy and Spain gave samples during acute or convalescent COVID-19. Nucleic acid was either cDNA or gDNA, and it came from T cells, B-cell-depleted T cells, or PBMCs.

Germline-derived CDR1 and CDR2 are MDHEN and SYDVKM. This CDR3 is built from 16 residues. Trimming took off 6 bases at V and 0 bases at J, with 14 bases between the two ends. In the authors' workflow: How many nucleated cells were present was estimated from reference gene primer amplification. Repertoires were generated with immunoSEQ multiplex PCR, while TCRdb's copy carries only in-frame clones and drops some. That table furnishes V, J and clone size, whereas the DNA furnished D and trimming. The table records about 670,000 clones, over 80% of them present only once. The gene calls are TRBV28 and TRBJ1-4; TRBD1 might be the D (6 bases). Sequencing used peripheral blood. The clonotype originates from a woman aged 18-29 years with acute or convalescent COVID-19. The CDR3 reads CASSFQGSATNEKLFF. CDR3 coding DNA: TGTGCCAGCAGCTTCCAGGGGTCCGCAACTAATGAAAAACTGTTTTTT.